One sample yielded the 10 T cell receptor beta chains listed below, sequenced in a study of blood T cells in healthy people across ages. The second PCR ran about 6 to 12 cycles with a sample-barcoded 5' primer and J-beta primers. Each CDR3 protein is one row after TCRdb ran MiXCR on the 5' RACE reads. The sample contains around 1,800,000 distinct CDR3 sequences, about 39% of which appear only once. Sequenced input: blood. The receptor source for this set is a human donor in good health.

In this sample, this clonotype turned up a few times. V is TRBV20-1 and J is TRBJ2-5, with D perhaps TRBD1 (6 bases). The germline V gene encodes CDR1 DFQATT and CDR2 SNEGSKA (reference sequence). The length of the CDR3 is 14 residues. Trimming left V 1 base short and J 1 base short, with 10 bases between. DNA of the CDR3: TGCAGTGCTAGAGGGACAGAATCCCAAGAGACCCAGTACTTC. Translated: CSARGTESQETQYF.

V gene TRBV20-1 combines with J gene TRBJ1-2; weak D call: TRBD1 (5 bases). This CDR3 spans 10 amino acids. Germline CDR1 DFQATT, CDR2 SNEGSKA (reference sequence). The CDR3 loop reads CNAGANGYTF. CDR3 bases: TGCAATGCCGGGGCGAATGGCTACACCTTC.

Here the CDR3 DNA reads TGTGCCAGCAGCCCCCCACCAAACAGGGGTAGAGCTTTCTTT. This sequence encodes CASSPPPNRGRAFF. This chain connects TRBV7-2 to TRBJ1-1; 7 bases map to TRBD1. The CDR3 consists of 14 residues. J gave up 10 bases and V 5 bases, and 13 bases lay outside the gene matches. The germline V gene encodes CDR1 SGHTA and CDR2 FQGNSA.

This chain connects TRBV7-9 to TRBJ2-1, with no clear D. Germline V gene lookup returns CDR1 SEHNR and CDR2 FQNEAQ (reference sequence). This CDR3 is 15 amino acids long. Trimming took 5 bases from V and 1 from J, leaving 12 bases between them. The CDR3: CASSPERISYNEQFF. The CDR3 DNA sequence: TGTGCCAGCAGCCCGGAACGAATTTCCTACAATGAGCAGTTCTTC. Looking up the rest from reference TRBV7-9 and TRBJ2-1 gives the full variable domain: DTGVSQNPRHKITKRGQNVTFRCDPISEHNRLYWYRQTLGQGPEFLTYFQNEAQLEKSRLLSDRFSAERPKGSFSTLEIQRTEQGDSAMYLCASSPERISYNEQFFGPGTRLTVL.

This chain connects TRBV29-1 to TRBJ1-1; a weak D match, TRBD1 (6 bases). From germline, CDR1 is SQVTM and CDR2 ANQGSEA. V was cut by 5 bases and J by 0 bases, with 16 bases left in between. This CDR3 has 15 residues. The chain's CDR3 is CSVCLRQAMNTEAFF. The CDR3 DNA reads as TGCAGCGTTTGCCTTCGACAGGCAATGAACACTGAAGCTTTCTTT.

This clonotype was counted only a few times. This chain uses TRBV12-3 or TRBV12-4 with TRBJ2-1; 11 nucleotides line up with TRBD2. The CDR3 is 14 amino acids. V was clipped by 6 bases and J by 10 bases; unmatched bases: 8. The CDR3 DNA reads TGTGCCAGCAGACCCACTAGCGGGGGAAGAGAGCAGTTCTTC. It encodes CASRPTSGGREQFF.

The CDR3 DNA follows: TGTGCCACCAGTGATCCCCGGGACATCCGCTACGAGCAGTACTTC. Amino acid sequence: CATSDPRDIRYEQYF. The chain uses TRBV24-1 and TRBJ2-7; a weak D match, TRBD1 (6 bases). Germline V gene sequence: CDR1 KGHDR, CDR2 SFDVKD. The CDR3 covers 15 residues. Trimming took off 3 bases at V and 3 bases at J, with 14 bases between the two ends.

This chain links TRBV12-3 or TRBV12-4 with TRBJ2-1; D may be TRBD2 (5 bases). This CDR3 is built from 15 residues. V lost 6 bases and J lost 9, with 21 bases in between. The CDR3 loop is CASSPVKTAEGEQFF. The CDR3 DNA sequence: TGTGCCAGCAGCCCCGTCAAGACCGCTGAGGGTGAGCAGTTCTTC.

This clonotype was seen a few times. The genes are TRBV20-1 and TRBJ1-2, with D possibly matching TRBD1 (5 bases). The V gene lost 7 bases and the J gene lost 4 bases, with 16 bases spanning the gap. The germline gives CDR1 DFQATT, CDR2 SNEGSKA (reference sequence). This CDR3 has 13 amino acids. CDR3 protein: CSVRPGLTYGYTF. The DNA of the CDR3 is TGCAGTGTTCGGCCAGGGCTCACCTATGGCTACACCTTC.

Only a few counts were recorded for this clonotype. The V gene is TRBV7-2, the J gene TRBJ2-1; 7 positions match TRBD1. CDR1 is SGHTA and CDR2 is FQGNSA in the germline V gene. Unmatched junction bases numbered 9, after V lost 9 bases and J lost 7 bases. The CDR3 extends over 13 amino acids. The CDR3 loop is CASRQGPLNEQFF. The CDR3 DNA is TGTGCCAGTAGACAGGGCCCCCTGAATGAGCAGTTCTTC.